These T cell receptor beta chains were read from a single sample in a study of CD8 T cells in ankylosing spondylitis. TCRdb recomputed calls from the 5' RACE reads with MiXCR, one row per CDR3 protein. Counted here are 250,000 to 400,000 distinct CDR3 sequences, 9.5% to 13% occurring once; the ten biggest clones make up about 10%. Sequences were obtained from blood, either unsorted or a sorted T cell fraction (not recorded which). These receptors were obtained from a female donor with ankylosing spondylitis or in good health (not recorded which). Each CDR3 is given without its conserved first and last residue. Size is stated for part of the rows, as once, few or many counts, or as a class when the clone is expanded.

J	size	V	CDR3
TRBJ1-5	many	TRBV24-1	ATFFVPFNQPQH
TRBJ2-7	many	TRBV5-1	ASSVDRDHYYEQY
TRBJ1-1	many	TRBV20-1	SARRRAGGTEAF
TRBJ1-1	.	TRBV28	ASSFSGGVVNTEAF
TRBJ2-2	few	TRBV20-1	SARRGPNTGELF
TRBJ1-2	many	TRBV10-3	ASGKEVTSYT
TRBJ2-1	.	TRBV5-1	ASSSLAGGPSEQF
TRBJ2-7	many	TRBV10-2	ASRLAGNYEQY
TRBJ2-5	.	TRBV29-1	SVIRGNQETQY
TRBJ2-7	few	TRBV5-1	ASSSLGQTSYEQY
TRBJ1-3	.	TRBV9	ASIPSGNTIY
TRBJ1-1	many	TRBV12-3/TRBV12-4	ASSSGGARTEAF
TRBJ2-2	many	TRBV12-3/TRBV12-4	ASSFASVTGELF
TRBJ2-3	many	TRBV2	ASSGQGTDTQY
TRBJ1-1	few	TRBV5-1	ASSSFQGAGTEAF
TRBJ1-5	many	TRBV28	ASSWIEGTHSNQPQH
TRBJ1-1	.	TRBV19	ASSLRDESGEAF
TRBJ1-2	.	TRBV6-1	ASTDRQFNYGYT
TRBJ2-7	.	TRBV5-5	ASTTSAHEQY
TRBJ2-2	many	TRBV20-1	SASGRTDTGELF
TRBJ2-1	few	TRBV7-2	ATTRLQGVNEQF
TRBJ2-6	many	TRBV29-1	SVGLGFAGANVLT
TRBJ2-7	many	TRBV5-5	ASSFPGETYEQY
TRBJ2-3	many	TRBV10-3	AANGGPRENTDTQY
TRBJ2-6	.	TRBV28	ASRPFGSSGANVLT
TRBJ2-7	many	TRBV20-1	SARVRDSDLPYEQY
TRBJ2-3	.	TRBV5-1	ASSLGPAGGSTDTQY
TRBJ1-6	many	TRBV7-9	ASSPDRGGNSPLH
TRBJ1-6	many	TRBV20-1	SASYSSPLH
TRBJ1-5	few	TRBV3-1	ASSQQGLRQPQH
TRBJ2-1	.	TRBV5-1	ASSLMGGSYNEQF
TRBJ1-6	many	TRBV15	ATSRDHLTSGSPLH
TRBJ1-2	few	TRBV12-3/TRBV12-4	ASSRGQGFTGYT
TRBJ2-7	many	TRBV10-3	ATQGLAYEQY
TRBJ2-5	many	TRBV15	ATSRDPIEEETQY
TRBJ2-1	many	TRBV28	ASSAIPGTSDNEQF
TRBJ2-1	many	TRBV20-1	SAPGGAGGFNEQF
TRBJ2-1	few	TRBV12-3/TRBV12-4	ASSPLHGGGTRQF
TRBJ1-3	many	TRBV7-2	ASSLETGAGNTIY
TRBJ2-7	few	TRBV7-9	ASSSRTGLNEQY
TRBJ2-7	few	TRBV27	ASSLSSGTGYEQY
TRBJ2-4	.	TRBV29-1	SVYDSIQY
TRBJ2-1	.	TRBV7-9	ASSFGQGIWETDEQF
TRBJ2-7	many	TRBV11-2	ASSGPGRSSYEQY
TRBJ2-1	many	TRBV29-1	SVEESRDRVGNEQF
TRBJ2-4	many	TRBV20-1	SARRRRGATKNIQY
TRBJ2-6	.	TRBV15	ATSRERQGGSGANVLT
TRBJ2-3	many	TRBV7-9	ASSPQGTSTDTQY